The 24 T cell receptor beta chains below come from one sample, sequenced in a study of blood T cell repertoires in COVID-19. Produced via immunoSEQ multiplex PCR; TCRdb's table is partial and in-frame only. Of more than 200,000 clones listed, about nine tenths were seen once; the top ten hold less than 2%. The sample consisted of PBMCs or T cells enriched from blood (not recorded which). The receptors shown here come from a middle-aged man who had recovered from COVID-19.

About this clone: Other nucleotide sequences in the sample specify the same CDR3. The chain is built from TRBV29-1 and TRBJ2-1; D perhaps matches TRBD1 (6 bases). The V end was cut by 1 base, the J end by 2 bases, with 9 bases between. This CDR3 region has 14 residues. Looked up from germline, CDR1 is SQVTM and CDR2 is ANQGSEA. The CDR3 region is CSVEGGGAYNEQFF. Written as DNA, the CDR3 is TGCAGCGTTGAAGGAGGGGGAGCCTACAATGAGCAGTTCTTC.

This clone was picked up a small number of times. The V gene is TRBV19, the J gene TRBJ1-5; 12 positions agree with TRBD1. CDR3 length: 20 residues. V lost 1 base and J lost 0; bases outside the gene matches: 10. The germline V gene encodes CDR1 LNHDA and CDR2 SQIVND (reference sequence). This CDR3 is CASSIGRDRGRWDSNQPQHF. CDR3 nucleotides: TGTGCCAGTAGTATAGGCCGGGACAGGGGGCGTTGGGATAGCAATCAGCCCCAGCATTTT.

The chain recombines TRBV27 with TRBJ2-7; 10 bases align to TRBD1. With 3 bases clipped from V and 5 bases from J, the junction kept 4 bases outside the gene matches. The CDR3 has 14 amino acids. Germline V gene sequence: CDR1 MNHEY, CDR2 SMNVEV (reference sequence). The CDR3 region is CASSFRDRGHEQYF. The CDR3 DNA is TGTGCCAGCAGTTTCCGGGACAGGGGCCACGAGCAGTACTTC.

The V call is TRBV6-5, the J call TRBJ1-2, with unresolved D. From germline, CDR1 is MNHEY and CDR2 SVGAGI. V was clipped by 8 bases and J by 8 bases, with 15 bases between them. There are 12 residues in the CDR3. The CDR3 sequence: CASPGVKGGYTF. DNA for the CDR3: TGTGCCAGCCCCGGGGTCAAGGGCGGCTACACCTTC.

The chain recombines TRBV5-6 with TRBJ2-6; 8 nucleotides match TRBD1. The CDR3 is made up of 18 amino acids. Germline values: CDR1 SGHDT, CDR2 YYEEEE. J was trimmed by 2 bases and V by 5 bases; bases with no gene match: 12. DNA for the CDR3: TGTGCCAGCAGAACCGTCCTGGACAGGGTGACTGGGGCCAACGTCCTGACTTTC. Protein product: CASRTVLDRVTGANVLTF.

The chain couples TRBV27 to TRBJ2-7; 11 bases agree with TRBD2. CDR1 and CDR2 (germline): MNHEY, SMNVEV (reference sequence). J gave up 6 bases and V 7 bases, and 5 bases lay outside the gene matches. This CDR3 comprises 13 residues. The CDR3 nucleotides are TGTGCCAGCAAACTAGCGGGAGATGTCGAGCAGTACTTC. It codes for CASKLAGDVEQYF.

With regard to this clone: Distinct nucleotide sequences in the sample also encode this CDR3. The V call is TRBV15, the J call TRBJ2-1, with TRBD2 matching 8 bases. Germline-derived CDR1 and CDR2 are LNHNV and YYDKDF (reference sequence). CDR3 length equals 16 residues. The ends lost 1 base at V and 0 bases at J; junction bases unmatched: 2. The chain's CDR3 is CATSRAAGGSYNEQFF. The CDR3 coding sequence is TGTGCCACCAGCAGAGCGGCGGGAGGCTCCTACAATGAGCAGTTCTTC.

V is TRBV6-2 or TRBV6-3 and J is TRBJ2-6; TRBD2 might be the D (5 bases). The CDR3 spans 15 residues. CDR1 and CDR2 (germline): MNHEY, SVGEGT. V was clipped by 2 bases and J by 2 bases, with 7 bases between them. The CDR3 sequence: CASSYLRAGANVLTF. The CDR3 region has the DNA TGTGCCAGCAGTTACCTGAGGGCTGGGGCCAACGTCCTGACTTTC.

The chain recombines TRBV5-1 with TRBJ2-1; 11 bases align to TRBD2. Germline values: CDR1 SGHRS, CDR2 YFSETQ. The V segment lost 2 bases and the J segment 6 bases; nucleotides outside the gene matches: 7. The CDR3 consists of 16 residues. The CDR3 region is CASSFPVSGGGNEQFF. Here the CDR3 DNA reads TGCGCCAGCAGCTTCCCGGTTAGCGGGGGGGGCAATGAGCAGTTCTTC.

The chain joins TRBV24-1 to TRBJ2-1; 12 nucleotides agree with TRBD2. This CDR3 region has 16 residues. Germline CDR1 KGHDR, CDR2 SFDVKD. The junction had 5 bases not matched to a gene; V was cut back by 0 bases and J by 9 bases. The chain's CDR3 is CATSDLSSGRAGEQFF. The CDR3 bases are TGTGCCACCAGTGATTTGTCTAGCGGGAGGGCCGGTGAGCAGTTCTTC.

The gene calls are TRBV27 and TRBJ1-2; D not resolved. Germline V gene sequence: CDR1 MNHEY, CDR2 SMNVEV (reference sequence). Trimming cost V 5 bases and J 8 bases, with 15 bases left between them. This CDR3 comprises 13 residues. As DNA, the CDR3 is TGTGCCAGCAGTCTTGACGGCTACGGGGGCTACACCTTC. Translating it yields CASSLDGYGGYTF.

The gene calls are TRBV4-1 and TRBJ2-2; 7 bases match TRBD1. Germline V gene lookup returns CDR1 MGHRA and CDR2 YSYEKL. The CDR3 extends over 16 amino acids. The J segment lost 6 bases and the V segment lost 2 bases, leaving 9 bases of the junction unmatched. The CDR3 loop reads CASSQRTGEIAGELFF. The CDR3 DNA follows: TGCGCCAGCAGCCAACGGACAGGAGAGATCGCCGGGGAGCTGTTTTTT.

This clone was observed a handful of times. The V call is TRBV28, the J call TRBJ2-3; 9 bases are a match to TRBD2. The CDR3 sequence is 16 residues long. In germline, CDR1 is MDHEN, CDR2 SYDVKM. The J segment lost 2 bases and the V segment lost 3 bases, leaving 6 bases of the junction unmatched. CDR3 sequence reads: CASSLGLAGNTDTQYF. CDR3 nucleotides: TGTGCCAGCAGTTTGGGGCTAGCGGGAAACACAGATACGCAGTATTTT.

The V and J genes are TRBV2 and TRBJ1-2; D possibly corresponds to TRBD1 (6 bases). Germline loops: CDR1 SNHLY, CDR2 FYNNEI. With 7 bases removed from V and 8 bases from J, the gap between germline ends came to 20 bases. The CDR3 covers 14 residues. CDR3 bases: TGTGCCAGCACTCAGATTGCAGGGGCGGCCGGCTACACCTTC. It codes for CASTQIAGAAGYTF.

J is TRBJ1-5 and V is TRBV29-1; 7 nucleotides align to TRBD1. The CDR3 is 14 residues long. Germline V gene sequence: CDR1 SQVTM, CDR2 ANQGSEA. Trimming cost V 4 bases and J 0 bases; bases outside gene matches: 3. CDR3 DNA: TGCAGCGTTGGGACAGGCAATAGCAATCAGCCCCAGCATTTT. Amino acids: CSVGTGNSNQPQHF.

The gene calls are TRBV18 and TRBJ1-4; 7 bases map to TRBD1. With 8 bases clipped from V and 5 bases from J, the junction kept 11 bases outside the gene matches. In germline, CDR1 is KGHSH, CDR2 LQKENI. CDR3 length equals 15 residues. This CDR3 reads CASRAGGLPNEKLFF. CDR3 DNA: TGTGCCAGCCGGGCAGGGGGGCTACCGAATGAAAAACTGTTTTTT. Supplemented by reference TRBV18 and TRBJ1-4, the full variable domain reads NAGVMQNPRHLVRRRGQEARLRCSPMKGHSHVYWYRQLPEEGLKFMVYLQKENIIDESGMPKERFSAEFPKEGPSILRIQQVVRGDSAAYFCASRAGGLPNEKLFFGSGTQLSVL.

This clone turned up a few times. The CDR3 here is CASSLNQGDGYTF. The CDR3 DNA reads TGTGCCAGCAGCTTGAATCAGGGGGATGGCTACACCTTC. The chain has TRBV7-9 and TRBJ1-2; TRBD1 aligns across 7 bases. The V gene's germline CDR1 is SEHNR and CDR2 FQNEAQ (reference sequence). V was clipped by 3 bases and J by 6 bases; unmatched bases: 4. The CDR3 sequence is 13 residues long.

The chain has TRBV28 and TRBJ1-1; 7 bases fit TRBD1. With V trimmed by 6 bases and J by 6 bases, 10 bases remained unmatched. This CDR3 has 14 residues. The germline V gene encodes CDR1 MDHEN and CDR2 SYDVKM. CDR3 sequence: CASSPTGSRAEAFF. DNA of the CDR3: TGTGCCAGCAGCCCGACAGGGAGTAGGGCTGAAGCTTTCTTT.

The gene calls are TRBV7-8 and TRBJ2-2; the match to TRBD2 covers 8 bases. This CDR3 is built from 16 residues. V gave up 4 bases and J gave up 3 bases; unmatched junction bases: 7. In germline, CDR1 is SGHVS, CDR2 FQNEAQ. This CDR3 is CASSYQRGLDTGELFF. DNA of the CDR3: TGTGCCAGCAGCTACCAGCGGGGGTTGGACACCGGGGAGCTGTTTTTT.

There are a few counts of this clone. The chain joins TRBV5-1 to TRBJ2-7; 11 bases fit TRBD1. With V trimmed by 4 bases and J by 2 bases, 2 bases remained unmatched. Germline V gene sequence: CDR1 SGHRS, CDR2 YFSETQ. This CDR3 contains 14 residues. The CDR3 coding sequence is TGCGCCAGCAGCGGGACAGGGGGTACCTACGAGCAGTACTTC. Its translation: CASSGTGGTYEQYF.

The V and J genes are TRBV29-1 and TRBJ1-4, with 8 bases identical to TRBD1. CDR3 length: 14 amino acids. V trimming: 7 bases; J trimming: 2 bases; junction bases outside the gene matches: 6. Germline loops: CDR1 SQVTM, CDR2 ANQGSEA. CDR3 protein: CSAGTGTTNEKLFF. The CDR3 DNA reads as TGCAGCGCTGGGACAGGAACGACTAATGAAAAACTGTTTTTT. Drawing the rest from reference TRBV29-1 and TRBJ1-4, the complete variable domain is SAVISQKPSRDICQRGTSLTIQCQVDSQVTMMFWYRQQPGQSLTLIATANQGSEATYESGFVIDKFPISRPNLTFSTLTVSNMSPEDSSIYLCSAGTGTTNEKLFFGSGTQLSVL.

The chain is built from TRBV7-2 and TRBJ1-5; a possible D gene is TRBD1 (6 bases). This CDR3 comprises 13 residues. CDR1 is SGHTA and CDR2 is FQGNSA in the germline V gene. Trimming left V 7 bases short and J 4 bases short, with 11 bases between. In DNA, the CDR3 is TGTGCCAGCAACAAGGGGGGGAATCAGCCCCAGCATTTT. Translated, it gives CASNKGGNQPQHF.

The chain links TRBV10-1 to TRBJ1-1, with 10 positions matching TRBD1. Germline V CDR1 and CDR2: WNHNN, SYGVQD (reference sequence). Losses at the gene ends were 9 bases for V and 0 bases for J; bases not matched to a gene: 10. CDR3 length: 16 amino acids. This CDR3 is CASRDRGRRLNTEAFF. DNA for the CDR3: TGCGCCAGTAGAGACAGGGGGCGCCGGTTGAACACTGAAGCTTTCTTT.

The CDR3 sequence is CATSRDRTEYQPQHF. In DNA, the CDR3 is TGTGCCACCAGCAGAGACCGGACTGAGTATCAGCCCCAGCATTTT. The chain combines TRBV15 with TRBJ1-5; D gene ambiguous. Germline-derived CDR1 and CDR2 are LNHNV and YYDKDF (reference sequence). The germline V and J ends were trimmed by 0 bases and 5 bases, with 11 bases remaining between them. There are 15 residues in the CDR3.